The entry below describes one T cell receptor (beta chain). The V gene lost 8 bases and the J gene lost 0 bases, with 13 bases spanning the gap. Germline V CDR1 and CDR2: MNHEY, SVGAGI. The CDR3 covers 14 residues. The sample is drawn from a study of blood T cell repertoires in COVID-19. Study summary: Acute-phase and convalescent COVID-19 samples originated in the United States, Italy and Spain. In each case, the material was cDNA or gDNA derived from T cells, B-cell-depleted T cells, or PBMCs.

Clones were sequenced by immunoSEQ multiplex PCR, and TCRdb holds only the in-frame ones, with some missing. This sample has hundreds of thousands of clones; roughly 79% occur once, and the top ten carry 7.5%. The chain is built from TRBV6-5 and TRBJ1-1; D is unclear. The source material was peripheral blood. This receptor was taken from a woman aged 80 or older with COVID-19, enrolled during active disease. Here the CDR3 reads CASRSERVNTEAFF. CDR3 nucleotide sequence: TGTGCCAGCCGTTCCGAACGGGTGAACACTGAAGCTTTCTTT.